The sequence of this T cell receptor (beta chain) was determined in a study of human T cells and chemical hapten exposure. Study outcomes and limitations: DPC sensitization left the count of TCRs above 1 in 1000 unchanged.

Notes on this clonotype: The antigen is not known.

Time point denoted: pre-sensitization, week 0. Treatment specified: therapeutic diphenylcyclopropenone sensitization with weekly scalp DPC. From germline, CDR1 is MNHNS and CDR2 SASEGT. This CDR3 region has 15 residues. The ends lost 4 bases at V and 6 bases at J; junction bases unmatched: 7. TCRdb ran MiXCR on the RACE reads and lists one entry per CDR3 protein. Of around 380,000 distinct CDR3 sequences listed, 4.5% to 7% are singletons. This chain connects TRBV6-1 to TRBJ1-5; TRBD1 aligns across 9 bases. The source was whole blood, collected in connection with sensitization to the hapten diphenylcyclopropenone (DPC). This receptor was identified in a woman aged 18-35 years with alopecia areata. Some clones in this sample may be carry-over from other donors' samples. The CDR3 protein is CASSGGGQGSQPQHF. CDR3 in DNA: TGTGCCAGCAGTGGTGGGGGACAGGGTAGTCAGCCCCAGCATTTT.